This TCR beta chain was profiled in a study of shared clonotypes between healthy human individuals. Regarding the study as a whole: The expectation was that sequencing depth would affect clonotype sharing among donors. Clonotypes shared by all four donors outscored non-shared clonotypes in generation probability. Only blood was sampled, and tissue TCR repertoires likely differ from blood ones.

A note on this clone: The antigen remains unidentified.

The CDR3 sequence is 16 residues long. V shed 2 bases and J shed 0 bases, with 13 bases lying between them. Looked up from germline, CDR1 is KGHSH and CDR2 is LQKENI. Libraries were prepared by immunoSEQ multiplex PCR; TCRdb keeps only in-frame clonotypes and omits some of them. The data show some 2,500,000 clones, roughly 93% seen once. Sequenced: naive CD4+ T cells from PBMCs. Subset here: CD45RA+ positively selected. The rearrangement uses TRBV18 and TRBJ1-1, with D perhaps TRBD1 (5 bases). The TCR comes from a man aged 18-30 years in good health. Some clones in this sample may be carry-over from other donors' samples. The CDR3 DNA reads as TGTGCCAGCTCACCAACCGTCGGAGGGGTGAACACTGAAGCTTTCTTT. Amino acid sequence: CASSPTVGGVNTEAFF.